This note documents a single TCR beta chain sequence. No cognate antigen has been identified for it. No base-level quality is on record; no much larger clone is a single base apart. Peripheral blood CD8+ and CD4+ T cells from healthy donors, Susac syndrome patients and multiple sclerosis patients were profiled by high-throughput TCR beta sequencing. Multiple sclerosis controls were treatment-naive patients with stable or active relapsing-remitting disease fulfilling revised McDonald criteria. CD8+ TEMRA cells were enriched by FACS, while bulk CD8+ and CD4+ T cells were purified by magnetic negative isolation. Blood was drawn into EDTA tubes, processed within 24 hours, and PBMCs were isolated by density gradient centrifugation. PBMCs intended for TCR sequencing were cryopreserved in liquid nitrogen and were subsequently thawed in a 37 degrees C water bath. Purity of sorted or isolated CD4+, CD8+ and CD8+ TEMRA cells was at least 90%.

RNA was extracted using the RNeasy kit, and roughly 0.45 to 1 microgram was reverse transcribed with random hexamers. TCR beta CDR3 regions were amplified with the immunoSEQ multiplex PCR assay covering 54 Vbeta and 13 Jbeta segments. PCR amplification bias was corrected by using a synthetic template baseline for primer optimization and computational correction. Concerning the study's data processing: Reads were annotated to V, D and J genes per IMGT and analyzed with immunoSEQ Analyzer, keeping only productive sequences. To calculate clonality, Shannon entropy was normalized by log2 of the number of productive unique sequences and then subtracted from one. For each patient and control, public and private clones were evaluated among the 100 most prevalent clones. Susac-specific clones were defined as absent from healthy and MS cohorts, roughly 1,100 published viral clones and other ImmuneACCESS disease sequences. Using fastp at Q25 and MiXCR, TCRdb reprocessed the public reads and kept productive beta chains. Entries are consolidated by CDR3 protein sequence, retaining the most common genes and DNA. TCRdb's processing, not the study's, gives the V and J calls here. The sample profile shows about 290,000 distinct CDR3 sequences; approximately 85% of them were found once. The top ten hold roughly 0.21% of the sample.

The sample belongs to a study of CD8 T cells in Susac syndrome (dated 2019 in TCRdb). In terms of the full investigation: Repertoire sequencing was used to test whether CD8+ T cell activation and differentiation in Susac syndrome was antigen driven. Clonality of the CD8+ T cell repertoire was compared between roughly eleven healthy donors, approximately 14 Susac syndrome patients and 15 or so multiple sclerosis patients. Overall study outcomes, separate from this receptor: The number of individuals in the TCR sequencing and HLA analysis was recognized as being relatively small.

V drops 6 bases and J drops 8 bases, leaving 22 bases in between. The CDR3 starts with the cysteine, ends with the phenylalanine, and has 15 residues. Only the CDR3 part of the read is kept: 45 bases, read in frame from the first base. CDR1 MDHEN and CDR2 SYDVKM were looked up in the germline V gene. The V gene is TRBV28 and the J gene is TRBJ1-1, with the D segment identity uncertain. Sequencing was performed on CD8+ T cells from PBMCs. The receptor was isolated from a human donor with multiple sclerosis. The CDR3 reads as follows: CASSPGRGSGGEAFF. The DNA is as follows: TGTGCCAGCAGCCCCGGACGAGGGAGTGGAGGGGAAGCTTTCTTT.